This T cell receptor (beta chain) was recorded in a study of T cells in Graves' hyperthyroidism and ophthalmopathy. Findings of the study overall: The model foresaw ophthalmopathy a median 6.5 months prior to onset. Most clonotypes expanded in thyroid above 0.001 were likewise present in blood.

Amplification yielded TCR beta CDR3 regions, with RNA transcripts as the source. The TCR CDR3 first-round RT-PCR relied on the HTBI primer set. TCRdb itself ran the multiplex PCR reads through MiXCR, one entry per CDR3 protein. The sample shows hundreds of thousands of distinct CDR3 sequences, roughly 46% of them seen only once. This clonotype was detected only once. Its antigen is unidentified. V was clipped by 6 bases and J by 4 bases, with 16 bases between them. This CDR3 comprises 15 residues. Exclusions: uncontrolled infection, other autoimmune disease, pregnancy, lactation. The chain uses TRBV12-3 or TRBV12-4 and TRBJ1-5; D might be TRBD1 (6 bases). This clonotype was sampled from an adult man with Graves' disease, either hyperthyroidism or ophthalmopathy (not recorded which). Material: peripheral blood or thyroid tissue (not recorded which). The CDR3 loop is CASSPGRGGNQPQHF. The CDR3 nucleotides are TGTGCCAGCAGCCCCGGGAGGGGGGGGAATCAGCCCCAGCATTTT.